This T cell receptor (beta chain) stems from a study of blood T cell repertoires in COVID-19. Method: immunoSEQ multiplex PCR; TCRdb's copy keeps in-frame clones and lacks some. This table has 250,000 or so clones, roughly nine tenths appearing once. V lost 0 bases and J lost 12, with 13 bases in between. The CDR3 contains 13 residues. Per germline, CDR1 LGHNA and CDR2 YSLEER. The chain recombines TRBV4-3 with TRBJ2-3; D remains unclear. Source material: peripheral blood. This sequence was found in a man aged 55 to 70 with acute or convalescent COVID-19. The CDR3, as DNA: TGCGCCAGCAGCCAAGACCTACTGATAATACAGTATTTT. This codes for CASSQDLLIIQYF.